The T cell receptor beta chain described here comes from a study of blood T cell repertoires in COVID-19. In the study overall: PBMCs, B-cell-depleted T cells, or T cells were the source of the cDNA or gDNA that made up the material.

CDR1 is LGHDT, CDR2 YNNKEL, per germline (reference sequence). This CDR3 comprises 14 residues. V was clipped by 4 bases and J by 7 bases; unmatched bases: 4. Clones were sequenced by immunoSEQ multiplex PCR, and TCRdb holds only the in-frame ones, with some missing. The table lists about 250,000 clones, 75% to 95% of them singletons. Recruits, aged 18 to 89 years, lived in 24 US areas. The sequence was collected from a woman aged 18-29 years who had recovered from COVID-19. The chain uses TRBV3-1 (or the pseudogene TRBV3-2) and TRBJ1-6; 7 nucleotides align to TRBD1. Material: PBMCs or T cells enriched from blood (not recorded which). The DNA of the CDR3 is TGTGCCAGCAGCCCCGGGACAGTCAATTCACCCCTCCACTTT. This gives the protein CASSPGTVNSPLHF.